One TCR beta chain is described in this entry. This clone was counted a few times. Its antigen is currently not known. The record has no base qualities; no much larger clone is one base away. This entry comes from a study of blood T cell repertoires in COVID-19 (dated by TCRdb to 2018 to 2021). General notes on the study: Collaborator samples came from the United States, Italy and Spain and covered acute and convalescent phases of COVID-19. The material from the prospective study consisted of cDNA or gDNA derived from T cells, B-cell-depleted T cells, or PBMCs. Deeply sampled blood TCRbeta repertoires from subjects exposed to, actively infected with, or recovered from COVID-19 were included in the dataset. Samples were obtained from the ongoing ImmuneRACE study (first 160 participants) and from about 1,300 subjects provided by 6 global collaborators. Sample metadata almost always included a de-identified subject ID, COVID-19 status, age in years and sex. The repertoires were made available in a free public database intended to serve as a resource for research on the immune response to SARS-CoV-2. HLA class I and class II types, where available, came from metadata supplied by the sample provider rather than from assay-based typing. The full study reports these points: How much clinical and demographic metadata was included differed by source and by participant, and the metadata was provided uncurated.

Each collaborating institution followed its own protocols to collect whole blood in K2EDTA tubes. For TCRbeta analysis, collaborators shipped samples in one of three forms: frozen whole blood, isolated PBMCs, or DNA extracted from either of those sample types. Between the V and J ends, shortened by 2 bases and 3 bases respectively, the junction contains 24 bases. Per the germline V gene (reference sequence), SGHKS is the CDR1 and YYEKEE is the CDR2. CDR3 length: 19 amino acids, cysteine to phenylalanine. Only the CDR3 portion is preserved as DNA: 57 bases, with reading frame beginning at the first base. TCRbeta CDR3 regions were amplified from genomic DNA using the immunoSEQ Assay, a bias-controlled multiplex PCR. The study's processing was this. The number of nucleated cells in each sample was estimated by amplification of reference gene primers within the assay. Sequence reads were collapsed and filtered to measure the absolute abundance of every unique TCRbeta CDR3 rearrangement. For each sample, productive Simpson clonality was calculated by taking the square root of Simpson's diversity index across productive rearrangements. As stored in TCRdb, this immuneACCESS dataset retains in-frame rearrangements with V and J assigned. A fraction of the clones does not appear; measured against another copy, unresolved V genes explain less than half of the discrepancy, and the remainder lacks a known reason. The DNA gave D and trimming, while V, J and clone size come from that table. Within this sample are 15,000 to 20,000 clones, with approximately 84% of them counted one time only. About 16% of the sample is held by the ten biggest clonotypes.

This TCR was recovered from a human donor with active COVID-19. The donor label of this sample is uncertain. The chain links TRBV5-5 with TRBJ2-1; a tentative D call is TRBD2 (6 bases match). Sequenced input: peripheral blood. The nucleotides read TGTGCCAGCAGCTTACGTAGCGGATACACACTCCTTAACTACAATGAGCAGTTCTTC. Translated, it reads CASSLRSGYTLLNYNEQFF.